A single count supports the clone carrying this T cell receptor (beta chain). The data are from a study of PD-1 blockade in classical Hodgkin lymphoma. As for the study in general: Nivolumab dosing for patients was 3 mg/kg, administered intravenously every 2 weeks.

Germline loops: CDR1 SGHTA, CDR2 FQGTGA. The CDR3 is 14 residues long. As for time point: cycle 4 day 1 (C4D1), after more than 5 weeks of nivolumab. Each of the patients experienced relapse following autologous stem cell transplantation, and their brentuximab vedotin exposure differed. Best overall response was complete response, partial response or progressive disease in these relapsed/refractory classical Hodgkin lymphoma patients. The repertoire was sequenced with immunoSEQ multiplex PCR; TCRdb's copy has only in-frame clones and lacks some. The sample records roughly 50,000 clones, 90% being singletons.

The material sequenced was peripheral blood mononuclear cells (PBMCs), taken before the fourth cycle of nivolumab. The sequence came from a human donor with classical Hodgkin lymphoma. The rearrangement links TRBV7-3 to TRBJ1-2; 7 bases fit TRBD1. CDR3 sequence reads: CATSAPGGSGGYTF. CDR3 nucleotide sequence: TGTGCTACCAGCGCCCCAGGGGGTAGCGGTGGCTACACCTTC. The full variable domain, completed using reference TRBV7-3 and TRBJ1-2, is GAGVSQTPSNKVTEKGKYVELRCDPISGHTALYWYRQSLGQGPEFLIYFQGTGAADDSGLPNDRFFAVRPEGSVSTLKIQRTERGDSAVYLCATSAPGGSGGYTFGSGTRLTVV.